Below are 28 T cell receptor beta chains sequenced from a single sample in a study of blood T cells in healthy people across ages. Through a sample-barcoded 5' primer and a J-beta primer mix, a second PCR was run for about 6 to 11 cycles. Via MiXCR, TCRdb re-called the 5' RACE reads, giving one row per CDR3 protein. This table has some 850,000 distinct CDR3 sequences, roughly 26% appearing once. Another study also made use of these data, one on T cells of mothers and their children.

Input material: blood. These receptors originate from a boy aged 5-17 years in good health.

The chain employs TRBV29-1 and TRBJ1-2; D is ambiguous. Trimming stripped 3 bases from V and 7 bases from J, with 9 bases between. This CDR3 spans 11 amino acids. CDR1 and CDR2 (germline): SQVTM, ANQGSEA. CDR3 DNA: TGCAGCGTTGACATGAGGTCTGGCTACACCTTC. Translation gives CSVDMRSGYTF.

This clonotype was detected a few times. The V call is TRBV12-3 or TRBV12-4, the J call TRBJ1-6, with D hard to call. The CDR3 sequence is 12 residues long. Trimming pared 8 bases from V and 5 bases from J, leaving 7 bases between. The CDR3, as DNA: TGTGCCAGCTGGCATAATAATTCACCCCTCCACTTT. It yields the protein CASWHNNSPLHF.

This chain connects TRBV19 to TRBJ2-1, with 11 bases lining up with TRBD1. The DNA end is a closer match to TRBJ2-7, so the J assignment may be wrong. The CDR3 has 15 residues. From germline, CDR1 is LNHDA and CDR2 SQIVND (reference sequence). CDR3 amino acids: CASSTGQGASAEQYF. The CDR3 nucleotides read TGTGCCAGTAGTACCGGACAGGGGGCCTCTGCCGAGCAGTACTTC.

The genes are TRBV6-5 and TRBJ2-3; D might be TRBD2 (5 bases). Germline-derived CDR1 and CDR2 are MNHEY and SVGAGI. The CDR3 extends over 18 amino acids. V dropped 2 bases and J dropped 0 bases, with 18 bases sitting between them. The CDR3, as DNA: TGTGCCAGCAGTTACCCTTTCTGGACTGAGTCTAGCACAGATACGCAGTATTTT. As protein: CASSYPFWTESSTDTQYF.

In its sample, this clonotype was seen a few times. This rearrangement joins TRBV6-5 to TRBJ2-7; possible D gene TRBD2, 7 bases. The CDR3 covers 17 residues. Trimming cost V 0 bases and J 3 bases, with 18 bases left between them. Germline loops: CDR1 MNHEY, CDR2 SVGAGI. DNA for the CDR3: TGTGCCAGCAGTTACTCTCTCACAGGGAGGGTTCTCTACGAGCAGTACTTC. It translates to CASSYSLTGRVLYEQYF.

The gene calls are TRBV2 and TRBJ1-1; D is undetermined. The germline CDR1 and CDR2 sequences are SNHLY and FYNNEI. V was cut by 7 bases and J by 5 bases, with 11 bases left in between. The CDR3 extends over 12 amino acids. CDR3 loop: CASTTGNTEAFF. CDR3 DNA sequence: TGTGCCAGCACTACGGGAAATACTGAAGCTTTCTTT.

V is TRBV28 and J is TRBJ2-1; 12 bases are a match to TRBD2. J gave up 6 bases and V 5 bases, and 5 bases lay outside the gene matches. Germline values: CDR1 MDHEN, CDR2 SYDVKM. The CDR3 length is 15 residues. CDR3 amino acids: CASSGASGGVNEQFF. In DNA, the CDR3 is TGTGCCAGCAGTGGGGCTAGCGGGGGGGTCAATGAGCAGTTCTTC.

The CDR3 bases are TGTGCCAGCAGCCCCAGGACACACCCTAATGAAAAACTGTTTTTT. Protein: CASSPRTHPNEKLFF. The chain is built from TRBV28 and TRBJ1-4, with a possible D match to TRBD1 (5 bases). This CDR3 contains 15 residues. Trimming removed 6 bases at V and 3 bases at J, with 14 bases between. Germline CDR1 and CDR2: MDHEN and SYDVKM.

The CDR3 loop is CASSVGGRTGVTDTQYF. CDR3 in DNA: TGTGCCAGCAGCGTAGGAGGACGGACAGGGGTCACAGATACGCAGTATTTT. The chain joins TRBV9 to TRBJ2-3; 9 bases align to TRBD1. J gave up 2 bases and V 0 bases, and 7 bases lay outside the gene matches. CDR1 and CDR2 (germline): SGDLS, YYNGEE. This CDR3 comprises 17 residues.

This chain joins TRBV11-2 and TRBJ2-2; D call uncertain. This CDR3 has 13 amino acids. Germline V lookup: CDR1 SGHAT, CDR2 FQNNGV. V dropped 4 bases and J dropped 4 bases, with 7 bases sitting between them. The chain's CDR3 is CASSSERTGELFF. The CDR3 region has the DNA TGTGCCAGCAGCTCGGAACGCACCGGGGAGCTGTTTTTT. Using reference TRBV11-2 and TRBJ2-2 for the parts outside the CDR3, the full variable domain is EAGVAQSPRYKIIEKRQSVAFWCNPISGHATLYWYQQILGQGPKLLIQFQNNGVVDDSQLPKDRFSAERLKGVDSTLKIQPAKLEDSAVYLCASSSERTGELFFGEGSRLTVL.

The chain joins TRBV4-2 to TRBJ2-3, with 8 bases fitting TRBD2. Germline values: CDR1 LGHNA, CDR2 YNFKEQ. The CDR3 totals 16 residues. J was trimmed by 1 base and V by 6 bases; bases with no gene match: 9. DNA of the CDR3: TGTGCCAGCAGTTCCTATAGCGGGGAAGGCACAGATACGCAGTATTTT. Amino acids: CASSSYSGEGTDTQYF.

The rearrangement uses TRBV10-3 and TRBJ2-5; 12 bases align to TRBD2. The CDR3 spans 15 residues. The germline CDR1 and CDR2 sequences are ENHRY and SYGVKD. The trim removed 10 bases at V and 4 bases at J, leaving 10 bases unmatched. The DNA for the CDR3 is TGTGCCACTGGGGCTAGCGGGGGGGCCGGAGAGACCCAGTACTTC. The encoded protein is CATGASGGAGETQYF.

This clonotype occurred a few times. The chain combines TRBV5-5 with TRBJ2-5; 12 positions match TRBD1. The V gene end was trimmed by 2 bases and the J gene end by 5 bases; junction bases not matched to a gene: 4. Germline lookup yields CDR1 SGHKS and CDR2 YYEKEE (reference sequence). The CDR3 consists of 15 residues. The CDR3 is CASSLGTGGAETQYF. CDR3 bases: TGTGCCAGCAGCTTAGGGACAGGGGGCGCGGAGACCCAGTACTTC. Full variable domain (outside the CDR3, taken from reference TRBV5-5 and TRBJ2-5): DAGVTQSPTHLIKTRGQQVTLRCSPISGHKSVSWYQQVLGQGPQFIFQYYEKEERGRGNFPDRFSARQFPNYSSELNVNALLLGDSALYLCASSLGTGGAETQYFGPGTRLLVL.

This chain links TRBV3-1 with TRBJ2-1, with a weak D call TRBD1 (6 bases). Germline V gives CDR1 LGHDT, CDR2 YNNKEL (reference sequence). The CDR3 loop spans 14 amino acids. V lost 2 bases, J lost 5 bases, and 10 bases lay in between. This CDR3 is CASSQRGIDNEQFF. The CDR3 nucleotides are TGTGCCAGCAGCCAAAGGGGGATAGACAATGAGCAGTTCTTC.

The rearrangement uses TRBV20-1 and TRBJ1-1; 7 bases agree with TRBD1. The CDR3 consists of 13 residues. The V gene end was trimmed by 7 bases and the J gene end by 4 bases; junction bases not matched to a gene: 9. Germline lookup yields CDR1 DFQATT and CDR2 SNEGSKA (reference sequence). The CDR3 loop reads CSVGAGGRTEAFF. The CDR3 DNA sequence: TGCAGTGTGGGGGCAGGGGGACGCACTGAAGCTTTCTTT.

J is TRBJ1-2 and V is TRBV5-1; maybe TRBD1 (5 bases). Looked up from germline, CDR1 is SGHRS and CDR2 is YFSETQ. CDR3 length equals 13 residues. Trimming took off 0 bases at V and 8 bases at J, with 11 bases between the two ends. The CDR3, as DNA: TGCGCCAGCAGCTTGGAAGGGGCCCTCGGCTACACCTTC. This codes for CASSLEGALGYTF.

The table lists this clonotype with a few counts. The chain joins TRBV5-1 to TRBJ2-7, with 7 bases matching TRBD2. The CDR3 is made up of 13 amino acids. The V and J ends lost 7 bases and 1 base, in that order; junction bases with no gene match: 5. Germline assignment: CDR1 SGHRS and CDR2 YFSETQ. The chain's CDR3 is CASDREDSYEQYF. The CDR3 bases are TGCGCCAGCGATCGGGAGGATTCCTACGAGCAGTACTTC.

This chain links TRBV6-5 with TRBJ2-5; D possibly uses TRBD1 or TRBD2 (6 bases each). The J call is doubtful: the DNA matches TRBJ2-7 better. The CDR3 sequence is 15 residues long. The germline gives CDR1 MNHEY, CDR2 SVGAGI. In nucleotides, the CDR3 is TGTGCCAGCAGGGACGCCGGGGGCAGCTCCTACGAGCAGTACTTC. It yields the protein CASRDAGGSSYEQYF.

On this clonotype itself: The junction does not match germline at one end; this may be a read error. This sequence joins TRBV29-1 and TRBJ1-2; 8 bases line up with TRBD1. The CDR3 sequence is 16 residues long. Germline-derived CDR1 and CDR2 are SQVTM and ANQGSEA. The CDR3 is CSVDRNLGQGGYGYIF. The CDR3 bases are TGCAGCGTTGACCGCAACCTAGGACAGGGCGGCTATGGCTACATCTTC.

This clonotype has more than one count but fewer than ten. The chain couples TRBV11-2 to TRBJ2-5; 13 bases line up with TRBD2. Germline values: CDR1 SGHAT, CDR2 FQNNGV. The CDR3 totals 14 residues. J gave up 4 bases and V 7 bases, and 3 bases lay outside the gene matches. CDR3 DNA sequence: TGTGCCAGCACTGGACTAGCGGGGGCAGAGACCCAGTACTTC. It encodes CASTGLAGAETQYF.

This clonotype was detected once. The rearrangement uses TRBV29-1 and TRBJ2-3; 8 bases agree with TRBD2. Germline lookup yields CDR1 SQVTM and CDR2 ANQGSEA. Trimming cost V 6 bases and J 0 bases; bases outside gene matches: 8. The CDR3 is 15 residues long. For the CDR3, the DNA is TGCAGCGTGGCCCGACTAGCGTATAGCACAGATACGCAGTATTTT. This gives the protein CSVARLAYSTDTQYF.

This clonotype has more than one count but fewer than ten. The CDR3 DNA is TGTGCCAGCAGCCTTCAGGGGACCTACCAAGAGACCCAGTACTTC. As protein: CASSLQGTYQETQYF. This rearrangement joins TRBV7-2 to TRBJ2-5, with a possible D match to TRBD1 (6 bases). Per the germline V gene, CDR1 is SGHTA and CDR2 is FQGNSA. Trimming took 5 bases from V and 0 from J, leaving 13 bases between them. CDR3 size: 15 residues.

This clonotype showed up just a few times. The V gene is TRBV6-6, the J gene TRBJ2-7, with 9 bases identical to TRBD1. Germline loops: CDR1 MNHNY, CDR2 SVGAGI (reference sequence). V shed 10 bases, J shed 3 bases, and the junction held 10 bases outside the gene matches. The CDR3 covers 14 residues. The CDR3 DNA reads TGTGCCACGAAACTGGGACAGGGCGTCTACGAGCAGTACTTC. Encoded protein: CATKLGQGVYEQYF.

In its sample, this clonotype was seen many times. This chain uses TRBV20-1 with TRBJ2-1, with TRBD2 matching over 9 bases. In germline, CDR1 is DFQATT, CDR2 SNEGSKA (reference sequence). Losses at the gene ends were 3 bases for V and 2 bases for J; bases not matched to a gene: 11. The CDR3 covers 17 residues. The CDR3 sequence is CSASSIGGGGPYNEQFF. In DNA form, the CDR3 reads TGCAGTGCTAGTTCGATCGGCGGGGGGGGCCCCTACAATGAGCAGTTCTTC.

This clonotype was observed a handful of times. The rearrangement links TRBV28 to TRBJ2-1; 7 positions agree with TRBD1. The length of the CDR3 is 16 residues. Trimming cost V 6 bases and J 3 bases; bases outside gene matches: 11. Per germline, CDR1 MDHEN and CDR2 SYDVKM. The CDR3: CASREDRSHIYNEQFF. CDR3 bases: TGTGCCAGCAGGGAGGACAGGTCCCATATCTACAATGAGCAGTTCTTC.

The table lists this clonotype with a few counts. The chain combines TRBV27 with TRBJ1-6; D remains unclear. This CDR3 spans 14 amino acids. Germline CDR1 reads MNHEY; CDR2 reads SMNVEV (reference sequence). The ends were cut back, 7 bases at V and 7 bases at J, with 14 bases in the middle. Here the CDR3 reads CASTGHHRNSPLHF. The CDR3 DNA follows: TGTGCCAGCACCGGGCACCACCGGAATTCACCCCTCCACTTT.

This clonotype came up a few times. The chain recombines TRBV2 with TRBJ1-2; 7 nucleotides align to TRBD1. Per the germline V gene, CDR1 is SNHLY and CDR2 is FYNNEI. This CDR3 has 13 amino acids. V trimming: 5 bases; J trimming: 4 bases; junction bases outside the gene matches: 4. The CDR3 is CASSSQGGYGYTF. The CDR3 DNA reads TGTGCCAGCAGTAGCCAGGGGGGCTATGGCTACACCTTC.

The genes are TRBV29-1 and TRBJ2-7; D unclear. The CDR3 spans 10 residues. Trimming took off 4 bases at V and 4 bases at J, with 5 bases between the two ends. Germline CDR1 and CDR2: SQVTM and ANQGSEA. CDR3 in amino acids: CSVAGYEQYF. The CDR3 DNA is TGCAGCGTTGCGGGTTACGAGCAGTACTTC.